A single sample is the source of the 30 T cell receptor beta chains below, sequenced in a study of spatial heterogeneity in lung cancer. Time point here: sample taken at primary tumor resection. Each CDR3 protein gets one entry after TCRdb re-called the 5' RACE reads with MiXCR. Among tens of thousands of distinct CDR3 sequences listed, 5.5% to 7.5% were seen once. The source was PBMCs, collected at surgery. These receptor sequences come from a male donor with early-stage non-small cell lung cancer.

This chain connects TRBV18 to TRBJ1-5; perhaps TRBD1 as D (5 bases). Germline lookup yields CDR1 KGHSH and CDR2 LQKENI. The V gene lost 3 bases and the J gene lost 4 bases, with 13 bases spanning the gap. This CDR3 has 15 residues. The CDR3 spells CASSPTQSGNQPQHF. DNA for the CDR3: TGTGCCAGCTCACCTACTCAGTCAGGGAATCAGCCCCAGCATTTT.

Many counts were recorded for this clonotype. The rearrangement links TRBV4-2 to TRBJ2-7; TRBD1 or TRBD2 may be the D gene (5 bases each). The V gene's germline CDR1 is LGHNA and CDR2 YNFKEQ. V dropped 0 bases and J dropped 5 bases, with 14 bases sitting between them. This CDR3 contains 15 residues. The CDR3 sequence is CASSQERGSRNEQYF. The CDR3 DNA sequence: TGTGCCAGCAGCCAAGAACGGGGCTCTCGTAACGAGCAGTACTTC.

This clonotype appeared many times. The chain is built from TRBV29-1 and TRBJ2-1; 9 positions agree with TRBD2. This CDR3 is 16 amino acids long. Germline V gene lookup returns CDR1 SQVTM and CDR2 ANQGSEA. The V gene end was trimmed by 5 bases and the J gene end by 3 bases; junction bases not matched to a gene: 11. The CDR3 spells CSVRVASGNVYNEQFF. For the CDR3, the DNA is TGCAGCGTTCGGGTGGCTAGCGGGAATGTCTACAATGAGCAGTTCTTC.

In its sample, this clonotype was seen many times. The chain combines TRBV6-2 or TRBV6-3 with TRBJ2-7; perhaps TRBD1 as D (6 bases). The germline V and J ends were trimmed by 2 bases and 5 bases, with 13 bases remaining between them. The CDR3 length is 14 residues. Germline values: CDR1 MNHEY, CDR2 SVGEGT. CDR3 coding DNA: TGTGCCAGCAGTTACGTTGGACAGACCGACGAGCAGTACTTC. Protein: CASSYVGQTDEQYF.

This chain joins TRBV6-5 and TRBJ2-1; D gene uncertain. Trimming pared 0 bases from V and 1 base from J, leaving 10 bases between. Germline V lookup: CDR1 MNHEY, CDR2 SVGAGI. CDR3 length: 16 residues. CDR3 in DNA: TGTGCCAGCAGTTACTCGATGGACGTTTCCTACAATGAGCAGTTCTTC. As protein: CASSYSMDVSYNEQFF.

The table lists this clonotype with many counts. The chain couples TRBV2 to TRBJ1-5, with 7 nucleotides matching TRBD1. V shed 2 bases, J shed 0 bases, and the junction held 1 base outside the gene matches. The CDR3 has 15 amino acids. The germline CDR1 and CDR2 sequences are SNHLY and FYNNEI. The CDR3 bases are TGTGCCAGCAGTGAAAGGGGGCCTAGCAATCAGCCCCAGCATTTT. It specifies CASSERGPSNQPQHF.

In this sample, this clonotype is medium-sized (0.01 to 0.1%). The rearrangement uses TRBV9 and TRBJ2-3, with D perhaps being TRBD1 or TRBD2 (5 bases each). Trimming stripped 3 bases from V and 6 bases from J, with 14 bases between. CDR1 and CDR2 from the germline V gene are SGDLS and YYNGEE. CDR3 length equals 14 residues. CDR3 amino acids: CASSGGSWRDTQYF. The CDR3 coding sequence is TGTGCCAGCAGCGGGGGGAGTTGGAGGGATACGCAGTATTTT. Together with reference TRBV9 and TRBJ2-3, the CDR3 gives the full variable domain: DSGVTQTPKHLITATGQRVTLRCSPRSGDLSVYWYQQSLDQGLQFLIQYYNGEERAKGNILERFSAQQFPDLHSELNLSSLELGDSALYFCASSGGSWRDTQYFGPGTRLTVL.

This clonotype was counted a few times. The CDR3 here is CATSRPNQGTEAFF. The CDR3 nucleotides read TGTGCCACCAGCAGACCGAACCAAGGGACTGAAGCTTTCTTT. The gene calls are TRBV15 and TRBJ1-1; D not resolved. Trimming stripped 2 bases from V and 5 bases from J, with 12 bases between. This CDR3 contains 14 residues. Germline CDR1 and CDR2: LNHNV and YYDKDF (reference sequence).

This clonotype appeared many times. The rearrangement links TRBV9 to TRBJ1-1, with D uncertain. This CDR3 region has 15 residues. Germline V lookup: CDR1 SGDLS, CDR2 YYNGEE. V gave up 1 base and J gave up 1 base, with 11 bases separating them. Here the CDR3 reads CASSVSISGNTEAFF. CDR3 DNA: TGTGCCAGCAGCGTAAGCATCTCAGGGAACACTGAAGCTTTCTTT.

In this sample, this clonotype turned up many times. The V call is TRBV12-3 or TRBV12-4, the J call TRBJ1-5; D is unresolved. The V and J ends lost 3 bases and 6 bases respectively, with 6 bases between them. This CDR3 region has 12 residues. The CDR3 region is CASSFFFQPQHF. CDR3 coding DNA: TGTGCCAGCAGTTTTTTTTTTCAGCCCCAGCATTTT.

Concerning this clonotype: A read error is possible here, since a much larger clone lies one base away. The V and J genes are TRBV2 and TRBJ1-1, with D possibly being TRBD1 (6 bases). The CDR3 consists of 13 residues. The germline V gene encodes CDR1 SNHLY and CDR2 FYNNEI. The CDR3 loop reads CTSSLQGNTEAFF. The CDR3 coding sequence is TGTACCAGCAGCCTACAGGGGAACACTGAAGCTTTCTTT.

CDR3 sequence reads: CASSPASGSTDTQYF. In DNA, the CDR3 is TGTGCCAGCAGCCCCGCTAGCGGGAGCACAGATACGCAGTATTTT. The chain uses TRBV3-1 and TRBJ2-3; TRBD2 aligns across 8 bases. The germline V gene encodes CDR1 LGHDT and CDR2 YNNKEL (reference sequence). The CDR3 covers 15 residues. J was trimmed by 0 bases and V by 4 bases; bases with no gene match: 3.

In this sample, this clonotype turned up many times. This chain links TRBV7-2 with TRBJ2-5, with D possibly matching TRBD1 (6 bases). The V gene lost 5 bases and the J gene lost 5 bases, with 15 bases spanning the gap. This CDR3 is 14 amino acids long. CDR1 is SGHTA and CDR2 is FQGNSA in the germline V gene. CDR3 residues: CASSNSGTRETQYF. The CDR3 coding sequence is TGTGCCAGCAGCAACTCAGGGACAAGGGAGACCCAGTACTTC.

Ten or more counts support this clonotype. This chain joins TRBV28 and TRBJ1-5; TRBD1 matches 9 bases. Germline CDR1 MDHEN, CDR2 SYDVKM. V lost 6 bases, J lost 1 base, and 10 bases stayed unmatched. The CDR3 sequence is 17 residues long. CDR3 amino acids: CASSPLQGARSNQPQHF. Written as DNA, the CDR3 is TGTGCCAGCAGCCCCCTACAGGGGGCGAGGAGCAATCAGCCCCAGCATTTT.

V and J are TRBV5-1 and TRBJ2-3; 7 nucleotides agree with TRBD2. The CDR3 loop spans 17 amino acids. The germline V gene has CDR1 SGHRS and CDR2 YFSETQ. V shed 5 bases and J 0 bases; nucleotides not matched to a gene: 12. The CDR3 spells CASSSGAGDPSTDTQYF. Written as DNA, the CDR3 is TGCGCCAGCAGTTCCGGGGCGGGAGATCCCAGCACAGATACGCAGTATTTT. Full variable domain (outside the CDR3, taken from reference TRBV5-1 and TRBJ2-3): KAGVTQTPRYLIKTRGQQVTLSCSPISGHRSVSWYQQTPGQGLQFLFEYFSETQRNKGNFPGRFSGRQFSNSRSEMNVSTLELGDSALYLCASSSGAGDPSTDTQYFGPGTRLTVL.

This clonotype was seen more than once but under ten times. This chain joins TRBV12-3 or TRBV12-4 and TRBJ2-1; a weak D match, TRBD2 (6 bases). CDR3 length equals 14 residues. Deletions cut 6 bases from V and 2 bases from J, with 11 bases between. For the CDR3, the DNA is TGTGCCAGCAGGCGGGACCAGACCTACAATGAGCAGTTCTTC. The encoded protein is CASRRDQTYNEQFF.

The genes are TRBV12-3 or TRBV12-4 and TRBJ2-3, with 8 bases lining up with TRBD2. V lost 7 bases, J lost 1 base, and 4 bases stayed unmatched. The CDR3 consists of 14 residues. This chain's CDR3 is CASTRAGGTDTQYF. The CDR3 DNA reads as TGTGCCAGCACCCGAGCGGGAGGCACAGATACGCAGTATTTT.

This clonotype has more than one count but fewer than ten. The chain employs TRBV7-9 and TRBJ2-1, with 11 positions matching TRBD2. Germline CDR1 and CDR2: SEHNR and FQNEAQ (reference sequence). The CDR3 sequence is 15 residues long. After removal of 5 bases from V and 9 bases from J, the junction contained 9 bases not matched to a gene. The CDR3 DNA reads as TGTGCCAGCAGCAAGGGACTAGCGGACCCCAGTGAGCAGTTCTTC. It is translated as CASSKGLADPSEQFF.

This clonotype was seen at least ten times. CDR3 loop: CASSSLEGVTEAFF. The CDR3 DNA is TGTGCCAGCAGCTCTTTGGAGGGGGTCACTGAAGCTTTCTTT. V and J are TRBV3-1 and TRBJ1-1; D may be TRBD1 (6 bases). From germline, CDR1 is LGHDT and CDR2 YNNKEL (reference sequence). The CDR3 contains 14 residues. Trimming stripped 5 bases from V and 4 bases from J, with 14 bases between.

This clonotype was recorded at least ten times. The V and J genes are TRBV5-1 and TRBJ1-1; D is ambiguous. Looked up from germline, CDR1 is SGHRS and CDR2 is YFSETQ. The CDR3 totals 13 residues. Trimming cost V 4 bases and J 3 bases, with 10 bases left between them. CDR3 in DNA: TGCGCCAGCAGCCCAGGATCCGACACTGAAGCTTTCTTT. It is translated as CASSPGSDTEAFF.

This clonotype came up many times. This chain connects TRBV18 to TRBJ2-3; D gene unclear. The CDR3 consists of 13 residues. The germline gives CDR1 KGHSH, CDR2 LQKENI. V lost 3 bases and J 5 bases, leaving 9 bases between the germline ends. This CDR3 is CASSPHHGDTQYF. CDR3 coding DNA: TGTGCCAGCTCACCTCACCATGGAGATACGCAGTATTTT.

In this sample, this clonotype is medium-sized. An end of the junction differs from the germline gene, which may be a read error. J is TRBJ1-1 and V is TRBV28; 8 bases fit TRBD1. Germline V lookup: CDR1 MDHEN, CDR2 SYDVKM. The CDR3 loop spans 16 amino acids. The DNA for the CDR3 is TGTGCCAGCAGTAGCGAACGTCGGACAGGGAACTCTGAAGCTTTCTTT. This sequence encodes CASSSERRTGNSEAFF.

This clonotype qualifies as medium-sized. This chain connects TRBV2 to TRBJ2-5; possible D gene TRBD2, 5 bases. Per germline, CDR1 SNHLY and CDR2 FYNNEI. This CDR3 is built from 13 residues. V lost 1 base, J lost 5 bases, and 8 bases lay in between. In DNA, the CDR3 is TGTGCCAGCAGTGAAGAGGACTGGGAGACCCAGTACTTC. This encodes CASSEEDWETQYF.

In its sample, this clonotype was seen many times. The rearrangement joins TRBV11-2 to TRBJ2-5; D is unresolved. Trimming pared 2 bases from V and 2 bases from J, leaving 6 bases between. The CDR3 totals 13 residues. CDR1 and CDR2 from the germline V gene are SGHAT and FQNNGV. CDR3 DNA: TGTGCCAGCAGCTTATGGCAGCAAGAGACCCAGTACTTC. Amino acids: CASSLWQQETQYF.

There are many counts of this clonotype. V is TRBV7-2 and J is TRBJ2-1, with TRBD2 matching over 13 bases. After removal of 4 bases from V and 9 bases from J, the junction contained 9 bases not matched to a gene. Germline V gene sequence: CDR1 SGHTA, CDR2 FQGNSA. This CDR3 has 16 residues. The CDR3 reads CASSSGLAGVLGEQFF. DNA of the CDR3: TGTGCCAGCAGCTCTGGACTAGCGGGAGTTTTGGGTGAGCAGTTCTTC.

This clonotype was picked up many times. The V call is TRBV28, the J call TRBJ1-4; TRBD1 aligns across 7 bases. The germline CDR1 and CDR2 sequences are MDHEN and SYDVKM. The trim removed 6 bases at V and 3 bases at J, leaving 1 base unmatched. This CDR3 has 13 amino acids. The CDR3 nucleotides read TGTGCCAGCAGGGGGACAGCTAATGAAAAACTGTTTTTT. Protein product: CASRGTANEKLFF.

Many counts were recorded for this clonotype. The genes are TRBV6-5 and TRBJ2-3, with D possibly being TRBD1 or TRBD2 (6 bases each). This CDR3 region has 16 residues. The ends were cut back, 2 bases at V and 3 bases at J, with 15 bases in the middle. The germline CDR1 and CDR2 sequences are MNHEY and SVGAGI. The chain's CDR3 is CASSYGLGGWTDTQYF. Here the CDR3 DNA reads TGTGCCAGCAGTTACGGCCTAGGGGGGTGGACAGATACGCAGTATTTT.

This clonotype was observed a few times. The gene calls are TRBV28 and TRBJ2-2; 10 bases are shared with TRBD2. The germline gives CDR1 MDHEN, CDR2 SYDVKM. The CDR3 consists of 14 residues. The junction had 4 bases not matched to a gene; V was cut back by 7 bases and J by 5 bases. CDR3 in amino acids: CASTAGGRTGELFF. In DNA, the CDR3 is TGTGCCAGCACAGCGGGGGGGCGGACCGGGGAGCTGTTTTTT.

This clonotype appeared a few times. In nucleotides, the CDR3 is TGTGCCAGCTCACCACCCAGGACTAGCGGGGGACAAGAGACCCAGTACTTC. Its translation: CASSPPRTSGGQETQYF. The chain uses TRBV18 and TRBJ2-5; TRBD2 matches 13 bases. This CDR3 spans 17 amino acids. The germline CDR1 and CDR2 sequences are KGHSH and LQKENI. V was pared by 0 bases and J by 2 bases, with 3 bases of the junction left unmatched.

At least ten counts were recorded for this clonotype. This rearrangement joins TRBV20-1 to TRBJ2-2; the match to TRBD2 covers 14 bases. CDR3 length: 17 amino acids. J lost 4 bases, V lost 6 bases, and 10 bases had no gene match. Germline V CDR1 and CDR2: DFQATT, SNEGSKA (reference sequence). In DNA form, the CDR3 reads TGCAGTGCCCAGACTAGCGGGGGGGCCTTTAGCACCGGGGAGCTGTTTTTT. Translated, it gives CSAQTSGGAFSTGELFF.